These 3 T cell receptor beta chains were all obtained from the same sample, sequenced in a study of response to subunit inactivated influenza vaccine (dated by TCRdb to the late 2010s). Receptor libraries were prepared by RT-PCR. The listed sequencing device is Illumina HiSeq 2500. Through fastp at Q25 and MiXCR, TCRdb rebuilt clones from the public reads, retaining in-frame beta chains. For every CDR3 protein sequence, its rows merge into one entry that carries the most common genes and DNA. The sample data list approximately 730,000 distinct CDR3 sequences, and approximately 15% of these were observed just once. The ten largest clones capture 6% to 7% of the sample. Sequencing was performed on PBMCs from blood, taken roughly 2 weeks before vaccination. The origin of the receptors is a man aged 45-65 years who received an inactivated influenza vaccine. Donor details come from another sample of the same person, matched by shared clones.

For this clonotype: A much more abundant neighbour one base away suggests this may be a read error. The chain links TRBV6-2 or TRBV6-3 to TRBJ2-7; no clear D gene. The V gene's germline CDR1 is MNHEY and CDR2 SVGEGT. This CDR3 has 11 amino acids. The V gene lost 3 bases and the J gene lost 3 bases, with 3 bases spanning the gap. The CDR3 region has the DNA TGTGCCAGCAGTTATAACTACGAGCAGTACTTC. This translates into CASSYNYEQYF.

This rearrangement joins TRBV29-1 to TRBJ1-2; D gene uncertain. CDR3 length: 13 residues. The germline V gene encodes CDR1 SQVTM and CDR2 ANQGSEA. Trimming left V 8 bases short and J 4 bases short, with 17 bases between. The CDR3 loop reads CSCSRSWGYGYTF. The CDR3 bases are TGCAGCTGTAGTAGGAGTTGGGGCTATGGCTACACCTTC.

In its sample, this clonotype was seen a few times. V gene TRBV29-1 combines with J gene TRBJ2-1; no clear D. V shed 0 bases and J shed 4 bases, with 25 bases lying between them. CDR1 is SQVTM and CDR2 is ANQGSEA in the germline V gene. This CDR3 is built from 19 residues. The CDR3 loop is CSVEESYSYWAPGYNEQFF. The CDR3 DNA reads TGCAGCGTTGAAGAGAGTTACTCATACTGGGCCCCCGGGTACAATGAGCAGTTCTTC.